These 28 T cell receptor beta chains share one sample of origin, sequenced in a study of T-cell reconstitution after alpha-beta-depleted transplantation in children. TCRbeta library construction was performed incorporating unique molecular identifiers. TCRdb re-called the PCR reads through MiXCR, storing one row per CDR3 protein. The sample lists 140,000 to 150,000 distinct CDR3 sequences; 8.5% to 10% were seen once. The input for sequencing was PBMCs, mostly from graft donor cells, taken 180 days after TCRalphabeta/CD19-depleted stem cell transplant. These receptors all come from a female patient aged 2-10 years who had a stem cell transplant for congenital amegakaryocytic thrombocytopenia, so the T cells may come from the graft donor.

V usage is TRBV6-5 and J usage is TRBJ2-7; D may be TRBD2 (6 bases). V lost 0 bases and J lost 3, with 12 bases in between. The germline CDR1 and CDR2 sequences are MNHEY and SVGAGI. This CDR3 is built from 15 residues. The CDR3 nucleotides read TGTGCCAGCAGTTACTCGATCCCAGCGGGCTACGAGCAGTACTTC. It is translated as CASSYSIPAGYEQYF.

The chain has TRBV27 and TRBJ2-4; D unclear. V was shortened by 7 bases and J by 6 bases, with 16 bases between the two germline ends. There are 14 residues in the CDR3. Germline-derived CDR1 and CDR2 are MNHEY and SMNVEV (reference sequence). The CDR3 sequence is CASTSLGIPNIQYF. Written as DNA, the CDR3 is TGTGCCAGCACCTCTCTTGGGATTCCAAACATTCAGTACTTC.

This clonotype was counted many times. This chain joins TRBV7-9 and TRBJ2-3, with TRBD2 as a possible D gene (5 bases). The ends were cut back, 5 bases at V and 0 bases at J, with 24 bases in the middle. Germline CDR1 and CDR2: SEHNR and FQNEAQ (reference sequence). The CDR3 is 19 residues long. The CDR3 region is CASSPYTGGPGASTDTQYF. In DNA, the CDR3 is TGTGCCAGCAGCCCTTACACCGGAGGCCCGGGTGCTAGCACAGATACGCAGTATTTT.

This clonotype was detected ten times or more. CDR3 loop: CASSLLRYGYTF. In nucleotides, the CDR3 is TGTGCCAGCAGTTTGCTGCGGTATGGCTACACCTTC. This chain links TRBV28 with TRBJ1-2; no clear D. Trimming removed 3 bases from V and 5 bases from J, with 7 bases in between. The CDR3 has 12 amino acids. Germline CDR1 is MDHEN and CDR2 is SYDVKM.

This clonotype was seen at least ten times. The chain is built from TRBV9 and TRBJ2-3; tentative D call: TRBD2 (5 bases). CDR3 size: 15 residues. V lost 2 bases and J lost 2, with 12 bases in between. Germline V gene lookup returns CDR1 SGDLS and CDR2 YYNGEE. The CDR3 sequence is CASSVLTGSTDTQYF. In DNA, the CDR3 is TGTGCCAGCAGCGTTCTTACGGGATCCACAGATACGCAGTATTTT.

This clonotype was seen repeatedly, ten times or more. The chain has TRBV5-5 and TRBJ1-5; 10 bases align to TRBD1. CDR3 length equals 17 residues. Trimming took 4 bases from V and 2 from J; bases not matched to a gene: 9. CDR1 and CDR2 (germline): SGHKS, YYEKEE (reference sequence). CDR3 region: CASSKTGTGAGNQPQHF. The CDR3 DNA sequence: TGTGCCAGCAGCAAAACCGGGACAGGGGCCGGCAATCAGCCCCAGCATTTT.

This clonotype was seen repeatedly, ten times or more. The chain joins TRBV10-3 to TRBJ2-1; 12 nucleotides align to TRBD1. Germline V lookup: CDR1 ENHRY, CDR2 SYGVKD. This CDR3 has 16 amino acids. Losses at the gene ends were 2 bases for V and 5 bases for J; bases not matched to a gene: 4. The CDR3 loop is CAISEPGTGGHNEQFF. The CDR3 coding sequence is TGTGCCATCAGTGAGCCCGGGACAGGGGGCCACAATGAGCAGTTCTTC.

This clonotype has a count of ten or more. The CDR3 region has the DNA TGTGCCAGCAGCGTAAAACTAGCGGACTTTAGGGATGAGCAGTTCTTC. It yields the protein CASSVKLADFRDEQFF. This chain uses TRBV9 with TRBJ2-1, with 8 bases that match TRBD2. V shed 1 base, J shed 8 bases, and the junction held 11 bases outside the gene matches. Germline CDR1 and CDR2: SGDLS and YYNGEE. CDR3 size: 16 residues.

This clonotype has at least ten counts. CDR3 in amino acids: CASSYWGAKNIQYF. The CDR3 DNA is TGTGCCAGCAGCTACTGGGGGGCCAAAAACATTCAGTACTTC. This chain joins TRBV5-8 and TRBJ2-4; D may match TRBD1 or TRBD2 (5 bases each). Germline CDR1 SGHTS, CDR2 YDEGEE. The CDR3 covers 14 residues. V was pared by 3 bases and J by 1 base, with 8 bases between.

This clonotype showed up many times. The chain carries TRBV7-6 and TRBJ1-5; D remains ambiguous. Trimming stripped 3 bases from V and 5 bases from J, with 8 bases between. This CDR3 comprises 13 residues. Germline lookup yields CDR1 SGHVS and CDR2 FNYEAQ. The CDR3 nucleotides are TGTGCCAGCAGCTTGGGCAAGGATCAGCCCCAGCATTTT. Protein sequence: CASSLGKDQPQHF.

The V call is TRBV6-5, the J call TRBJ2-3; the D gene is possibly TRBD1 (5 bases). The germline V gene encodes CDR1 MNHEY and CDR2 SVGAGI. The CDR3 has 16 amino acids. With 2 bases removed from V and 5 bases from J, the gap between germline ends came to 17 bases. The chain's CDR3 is CASSYRGRQVEDTQYF. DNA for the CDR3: TGTGCCAGCAGTTACAGGGGTCGGCAGGTGGAAGATACGCAGTATTTT.

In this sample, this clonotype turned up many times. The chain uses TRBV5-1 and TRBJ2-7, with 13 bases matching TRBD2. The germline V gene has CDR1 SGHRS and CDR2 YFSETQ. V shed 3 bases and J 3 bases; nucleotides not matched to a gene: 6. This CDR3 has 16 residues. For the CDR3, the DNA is TGCGCCAGCAGCTACACTAGCGGGGGGGCTAACTACGAGCAGTACTTC. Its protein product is CASSYTSGGANYEQYF.

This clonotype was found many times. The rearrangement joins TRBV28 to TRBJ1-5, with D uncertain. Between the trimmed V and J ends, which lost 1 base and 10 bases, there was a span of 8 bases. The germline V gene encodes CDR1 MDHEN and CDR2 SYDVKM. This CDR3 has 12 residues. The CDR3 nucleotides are TGTGCCAGCAGTTTATTGCCCCGACCCCAGCATTTT. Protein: CASSLLPRPQHF.

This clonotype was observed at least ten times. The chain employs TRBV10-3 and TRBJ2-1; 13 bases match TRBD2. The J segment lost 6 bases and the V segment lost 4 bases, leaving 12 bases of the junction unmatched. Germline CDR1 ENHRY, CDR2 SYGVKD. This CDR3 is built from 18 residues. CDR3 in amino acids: CAISGVSTSGRLGNEQFF. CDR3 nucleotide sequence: TGTGCCATCAGTGGGGTCTCGACTAGCGGGAGGCTTGGCAATGAGCAGTTCTTC.

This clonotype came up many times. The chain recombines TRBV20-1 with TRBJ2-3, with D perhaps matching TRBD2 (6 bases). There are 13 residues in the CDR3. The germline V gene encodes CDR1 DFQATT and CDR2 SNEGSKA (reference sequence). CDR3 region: CGFSGLSSDTQYF. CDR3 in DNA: TGCGGATTTAGCGGCCTGTCGTCAGATACGCAGTATTTT.

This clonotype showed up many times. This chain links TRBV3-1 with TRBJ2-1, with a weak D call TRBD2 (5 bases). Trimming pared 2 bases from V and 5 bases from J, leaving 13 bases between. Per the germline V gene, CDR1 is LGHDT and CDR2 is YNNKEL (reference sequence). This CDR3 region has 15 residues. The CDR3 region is CASSQTWRVNNEQFF. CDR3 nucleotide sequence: TGTGCCAGCAGCCAAACCTGGCGGGTTAACAATGAGCAGTTCTTC.

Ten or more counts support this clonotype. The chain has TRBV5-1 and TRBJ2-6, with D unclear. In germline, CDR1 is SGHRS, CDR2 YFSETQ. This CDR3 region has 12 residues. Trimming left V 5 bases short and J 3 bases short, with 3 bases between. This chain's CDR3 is CASRVGANVLTF. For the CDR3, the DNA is TGCGCCAGCAGGGTTGGGGCCAACGTCCTGACTTTC.

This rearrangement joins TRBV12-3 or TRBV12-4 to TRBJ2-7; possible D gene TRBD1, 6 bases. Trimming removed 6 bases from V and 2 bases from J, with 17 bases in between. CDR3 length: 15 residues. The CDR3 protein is CASRQSVRGTYEQYF. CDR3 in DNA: TGTGCCAGCAGGCAGTCAGTGAGGGGGACCTACGAGCAGTACTTC.

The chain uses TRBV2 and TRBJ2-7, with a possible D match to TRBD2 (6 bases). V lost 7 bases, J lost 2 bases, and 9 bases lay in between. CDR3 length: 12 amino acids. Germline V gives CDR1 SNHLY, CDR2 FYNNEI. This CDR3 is CASTGGPYEQYF. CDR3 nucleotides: TGTGCCAGCACCGGGGGTCCCTACGAGCAGTACTTC.

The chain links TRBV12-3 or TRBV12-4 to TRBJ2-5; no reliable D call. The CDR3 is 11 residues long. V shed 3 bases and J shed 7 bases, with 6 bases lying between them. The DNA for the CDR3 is TGTGCCAGCAGTTTCCTTGGGACCCAGTACTTC. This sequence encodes CASSFLGTQYF.

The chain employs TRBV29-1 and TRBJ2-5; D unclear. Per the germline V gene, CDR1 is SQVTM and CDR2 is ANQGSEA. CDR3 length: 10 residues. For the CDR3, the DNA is TGCAGTATTGGAAGGGAGACCCAGTACTTC. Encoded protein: CSIGRETQYF.

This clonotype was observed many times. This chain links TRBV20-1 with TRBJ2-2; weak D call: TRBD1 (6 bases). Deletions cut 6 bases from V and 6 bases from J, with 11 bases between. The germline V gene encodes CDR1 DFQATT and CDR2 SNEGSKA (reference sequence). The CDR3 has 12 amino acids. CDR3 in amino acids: CSAHRVAGELFF. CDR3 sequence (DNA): TGCAGTGCCCACAGGGTGGCCGGGGAGCTGTTTTTT.

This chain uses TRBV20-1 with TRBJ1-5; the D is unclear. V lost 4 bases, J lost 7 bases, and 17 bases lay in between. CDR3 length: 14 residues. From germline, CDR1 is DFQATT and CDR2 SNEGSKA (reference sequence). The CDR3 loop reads CSAILPRLGQPQHF. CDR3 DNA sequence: TGCAGTGCTATTCTTCCCAGGCTCGGGCAGCCCCAGCATTTT.

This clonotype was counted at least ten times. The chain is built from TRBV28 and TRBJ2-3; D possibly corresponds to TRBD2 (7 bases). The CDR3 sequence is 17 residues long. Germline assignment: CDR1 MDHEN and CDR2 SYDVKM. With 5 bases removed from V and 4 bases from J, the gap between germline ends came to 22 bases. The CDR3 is CASSMDRLSGYADTQYF. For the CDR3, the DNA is TGTGCCAGCAGTATGGACAGACTTAGCGGGTACGCAGATACGCAGTATTTT. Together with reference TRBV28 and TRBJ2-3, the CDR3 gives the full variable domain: DVKVTQSSRYLVKRTGEKVFLECVQDMDHENMFWYRQDPGLGLRLIYFSYDVKMKEKGDIPEGYSVSREKKERFSLILESASTNQTSMYLCASSMDRLSGYADTQYFGPGTRLTVL.

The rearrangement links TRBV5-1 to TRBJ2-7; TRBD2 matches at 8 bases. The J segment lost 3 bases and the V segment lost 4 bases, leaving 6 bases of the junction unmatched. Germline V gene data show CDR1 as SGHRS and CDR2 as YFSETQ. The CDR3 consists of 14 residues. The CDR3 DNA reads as TGCGCCAGCAGCCCTACAGCGGGGGTCTACGAGCAGTACTTC. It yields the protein CASSPTAGVYEQYF.

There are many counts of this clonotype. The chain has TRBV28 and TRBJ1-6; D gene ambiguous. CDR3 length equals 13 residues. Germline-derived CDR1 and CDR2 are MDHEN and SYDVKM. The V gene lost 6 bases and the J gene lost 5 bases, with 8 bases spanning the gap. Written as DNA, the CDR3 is TGTGCCAGCAGACAGTGGGATAATTCACCCCTCCACTTT. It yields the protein CASRQWDNSPLHF. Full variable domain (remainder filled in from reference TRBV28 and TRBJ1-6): DVKVTQSSRYLVKRTGEKVFLECVQDMDHENMFWYRQDPGLGLRLIYFSYDVKMKEKGDIPEGYSVSREKKERFSLILESASTNQTSMYLCASRQWDNSPLHFGNGTRLTVT.

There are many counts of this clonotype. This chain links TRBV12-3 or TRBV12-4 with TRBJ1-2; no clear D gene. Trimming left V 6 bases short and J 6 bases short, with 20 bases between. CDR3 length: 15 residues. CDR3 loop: CASSPGRFRVDGYTF. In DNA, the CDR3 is TGTGCCAGCAGCCCCGGAAGGTTTCGGGTTGATGGCTACACCTTC.

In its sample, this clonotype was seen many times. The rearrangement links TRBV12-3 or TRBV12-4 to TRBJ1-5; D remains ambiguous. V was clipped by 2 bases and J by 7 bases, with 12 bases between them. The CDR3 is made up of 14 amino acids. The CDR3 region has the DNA TGTGCCAGCAGTTTATCGAATTTGGGCCAGCCCCAGCATTTT. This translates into CASSLSNLGQPQHF.